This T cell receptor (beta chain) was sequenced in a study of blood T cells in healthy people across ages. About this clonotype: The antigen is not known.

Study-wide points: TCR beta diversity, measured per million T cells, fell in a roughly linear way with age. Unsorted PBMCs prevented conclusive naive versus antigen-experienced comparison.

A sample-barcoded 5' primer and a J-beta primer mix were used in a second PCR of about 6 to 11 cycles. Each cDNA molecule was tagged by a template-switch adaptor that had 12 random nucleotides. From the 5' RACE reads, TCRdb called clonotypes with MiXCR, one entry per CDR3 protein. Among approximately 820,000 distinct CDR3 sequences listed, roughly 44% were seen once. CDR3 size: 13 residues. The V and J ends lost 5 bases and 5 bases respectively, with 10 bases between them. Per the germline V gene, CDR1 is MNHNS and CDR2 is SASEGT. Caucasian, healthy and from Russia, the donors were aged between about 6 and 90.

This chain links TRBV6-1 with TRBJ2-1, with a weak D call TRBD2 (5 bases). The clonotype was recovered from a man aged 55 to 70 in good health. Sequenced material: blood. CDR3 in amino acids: CASSKQRDNEQFF. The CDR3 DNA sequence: TGTGCCAGCAGTAAACAGAGGGACAATGAGCAGTTCTTC.